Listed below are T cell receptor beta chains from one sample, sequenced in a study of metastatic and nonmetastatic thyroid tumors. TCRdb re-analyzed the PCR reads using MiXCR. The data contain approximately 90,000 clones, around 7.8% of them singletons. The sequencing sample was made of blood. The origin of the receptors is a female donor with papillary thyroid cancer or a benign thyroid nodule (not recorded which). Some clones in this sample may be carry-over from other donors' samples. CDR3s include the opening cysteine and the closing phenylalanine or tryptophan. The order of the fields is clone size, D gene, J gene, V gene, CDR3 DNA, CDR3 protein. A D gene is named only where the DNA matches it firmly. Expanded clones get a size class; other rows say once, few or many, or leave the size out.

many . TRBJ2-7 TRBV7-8 TGTGCCAGCAGCTATACAACAGGGACTGGAGGCTACGAGCAGTACTTC CASSYTTGTGGYEQYF
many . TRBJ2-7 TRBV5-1 TGCGCCAGCAGCCCGTCTTCAGGTCCCTACGAGCAGTACTTC CASSPSSGPYEQYF
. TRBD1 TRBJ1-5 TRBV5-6 TGTGCCAGCAGCTTGGTCGGACAGGACGGGGAGCCCCAGCATTTT CASSLVGQDGEPQHF
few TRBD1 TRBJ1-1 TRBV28 TGTGCCAGCAGTGGGGGCCAACAGGGGGCGAGAAGGACTGAAGCTTTCTTT CASSGGQQGARRTEAFF
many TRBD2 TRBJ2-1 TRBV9 TGTGCCAGCAGCGAGACTAGCGGGGGGGTCAATGAGCAGTTCTTC CASSETSGGVNEQFF
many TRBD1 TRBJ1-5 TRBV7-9 TGTGCCAGCAGCTGGGGACAGGCAGAGACCCAGCATTTT CASSWGQAETQHF
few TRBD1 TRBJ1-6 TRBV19 TGTGCCAGTACTGACAGGGCTCTACGGGGTTCACCCCTCCACTTT CASTDRALRGSPLHF
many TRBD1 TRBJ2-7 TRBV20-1 TGCAGTGCGAGTCCCGGGACAGAATCTACGAAGCAGTACTTC CSASPGTESTKQYF
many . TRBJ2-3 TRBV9 TGTGCCAGCAGCGTAGATCCAGGGGTTGTAGATACGCAGTATTTT CASSVDPGVVDTQYF
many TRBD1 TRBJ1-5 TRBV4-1 TGCGCCAGCAGCCAAGATCGCCGAACAGGGGCGCAGCAGCCCCAGCATTTT CASSQDRRTGAQQPQHF
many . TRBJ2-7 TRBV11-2 TGTGCCAGCAGCTTAGATCCTCGTAACGAGGGTCCGAATGGGGGGGAGCAGTACTTC CASSLDPRNEGPNGGEQYF
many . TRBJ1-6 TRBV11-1 TGTGCCAGCAGCTTCGACAGGAGCTTGGGGTCACCCCTCCACTTT CASSFDRSLGSPLHF
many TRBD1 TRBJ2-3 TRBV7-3 TGTGCCAGCAGCCTCAGACAGGGCGATACGCAGTATTTT CASSLRQGDTQYF
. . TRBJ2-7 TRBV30 TGTGCCTGGAGTGTCGGGTACGGTTACGAGCAGTACTTC CAWSVGYGYEQYF
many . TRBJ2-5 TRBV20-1 TGCAGTTCCTTTGGGGATTACCAAGAGACCCAGTACTTC CSSFGDYQETQYF
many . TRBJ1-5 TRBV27 TGTGCCAGCAGCCTCAGGGGCAGCAATCAGCCCCAGCATTTT CASSLRGSNQPQHF
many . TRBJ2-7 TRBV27 TGTGCCAGCAGTTCCAACTCCTACGAGCAGTACTTC CASSSNSYEQYF
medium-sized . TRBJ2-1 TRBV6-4 TGTGCCAGCAGTGACTCGGACAACAATGAGCAGTTCTTC CASSDSDNNEQFF
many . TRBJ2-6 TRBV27 TGTGCCAGCAGGGCCGGGAATGGGGCCAACGTCCTGACTTTC CASRAGNGANVLTF
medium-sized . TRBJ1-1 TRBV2 TGTGCCAGCAGGGACTACAGGGTTCCTGAAGCTTTCTTT CASRDYRVPEAFF
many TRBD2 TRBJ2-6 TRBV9 TGTGCCAGCAGCTCCGGACTAGCGGGGGGCCGGGGGGCCAACGTCCTGACTTTC CASSSGLAGGRGANVLTF
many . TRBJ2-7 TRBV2 TGTGCCAGCAGTGCCGTTCTGACCTACGAGCAGTACTTC CASSAVLTYEQYF
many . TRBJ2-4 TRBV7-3 TGTGCCAGCAGCTTACCCCTCCCCGGTGAGGTCCGAGCCAAAAACATTCAGTACTTC CASSLPLPGEVRAKNIQYF
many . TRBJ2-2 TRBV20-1 TGCAGTGCTAGAGCGGGGGCTACAACCGGGGAGCTGTTTTTT CSARAGATTGELFF
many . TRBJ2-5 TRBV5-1 TGCGCCAGCAGCTTGTCCGGGGGGCCTCAAGAGACCCAGTACTTC CASSLSGGPQETQYF
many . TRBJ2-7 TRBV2 TGTGCCAGCAGTCCTCGGACAGCCTCCGAGCAGTACTTC CASSPRTASEQYF
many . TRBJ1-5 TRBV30 TGTGCCTGGAGTCCAACTAGCAATCAGCCCCAGCATTTT CAWSPTSNQPQHF
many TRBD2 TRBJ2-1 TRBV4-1 TGCGCCAGCAGCCCGTCAGGTGGTAGCGGGGGGGCATACAATGAGCAGTTCTTC CASSPSGGSGGAYNEQFF
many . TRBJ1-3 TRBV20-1 TGCAGTGCCCGGACAGTGGGAAACACCATATATTTT CSARTVGNTIYF
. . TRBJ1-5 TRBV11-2 TGTGCCAGCAGCTCTAGGGTCGCTCAGCCAAAGCATTTT CASSSRVAQPKHF
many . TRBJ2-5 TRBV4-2 TGTGCCAGCAGCCAGCCTGAGGTGGAGACCCAGTACTTC CASSQPEVETQYF
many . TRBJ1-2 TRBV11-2 TGTGCCAGCAGCCTAAGCCAGGCTAACTATGGCTACACCTTC CASSLSQANYGYTF
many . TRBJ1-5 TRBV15 TGTGCCACCAGCAGAGATCACTTACAGGGCGGCAATCAGCCCCAGCATTTT CATSRDHLQGGNQPQHF
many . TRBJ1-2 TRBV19 TGTGCCAGTAGCAGACAGGACAGTTCCCATGGCTACACCTTC CASSRQDSSHGYTF